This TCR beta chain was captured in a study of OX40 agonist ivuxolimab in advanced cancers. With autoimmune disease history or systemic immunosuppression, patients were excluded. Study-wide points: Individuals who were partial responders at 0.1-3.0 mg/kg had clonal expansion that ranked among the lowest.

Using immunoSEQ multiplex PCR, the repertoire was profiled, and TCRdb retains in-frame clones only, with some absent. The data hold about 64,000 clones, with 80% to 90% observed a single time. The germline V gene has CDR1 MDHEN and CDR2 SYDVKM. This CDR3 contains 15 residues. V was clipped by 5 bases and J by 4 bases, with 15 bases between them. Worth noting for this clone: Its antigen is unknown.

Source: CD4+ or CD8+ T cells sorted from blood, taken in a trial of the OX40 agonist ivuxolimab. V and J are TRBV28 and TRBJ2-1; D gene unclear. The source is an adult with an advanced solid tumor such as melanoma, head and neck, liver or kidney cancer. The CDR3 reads CASSPPGLLYNEQFF. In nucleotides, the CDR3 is TGTGCCAGCAGTCCCCCGGGTCTACTGTACAATGAGCAGTTCTTC.